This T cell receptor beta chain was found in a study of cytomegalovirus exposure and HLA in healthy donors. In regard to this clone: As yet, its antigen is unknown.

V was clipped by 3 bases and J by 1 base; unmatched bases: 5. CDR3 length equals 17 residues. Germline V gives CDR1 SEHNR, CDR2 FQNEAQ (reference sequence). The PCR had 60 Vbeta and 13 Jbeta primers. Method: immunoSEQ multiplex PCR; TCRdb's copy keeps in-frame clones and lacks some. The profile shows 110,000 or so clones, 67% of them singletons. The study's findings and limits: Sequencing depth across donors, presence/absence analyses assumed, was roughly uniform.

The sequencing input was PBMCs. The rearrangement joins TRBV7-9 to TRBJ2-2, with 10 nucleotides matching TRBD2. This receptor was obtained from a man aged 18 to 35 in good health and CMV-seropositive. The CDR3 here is CASSLNSGGLNTGELFF. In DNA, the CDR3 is TGTGCCAGCAGCTTGAATAGCGGGGGGTTGAACACCGGGGAGCTGTTTTTT. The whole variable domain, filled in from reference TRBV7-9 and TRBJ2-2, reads DTGVSQNPRHKITKRGQNVTFRCDPISEHNRLYWYRQTLGQGPEFLTYFQNEAQLEKSRLLSDRFSAERPKGSFSTLEIQRTEQGDSAMYLCASSLNSGGLNTGELFFGEGSRLTVL.